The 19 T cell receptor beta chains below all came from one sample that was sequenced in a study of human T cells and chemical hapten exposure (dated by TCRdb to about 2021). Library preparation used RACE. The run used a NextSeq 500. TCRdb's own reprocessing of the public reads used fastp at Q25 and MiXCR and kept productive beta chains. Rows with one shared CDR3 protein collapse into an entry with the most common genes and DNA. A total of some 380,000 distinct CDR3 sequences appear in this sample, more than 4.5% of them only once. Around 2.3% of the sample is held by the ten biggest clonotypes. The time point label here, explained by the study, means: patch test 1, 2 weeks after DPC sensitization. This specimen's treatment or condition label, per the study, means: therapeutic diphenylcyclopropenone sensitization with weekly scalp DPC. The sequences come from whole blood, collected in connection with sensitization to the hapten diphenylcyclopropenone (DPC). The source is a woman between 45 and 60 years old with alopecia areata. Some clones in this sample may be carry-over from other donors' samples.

DNA for the CDR3: TGCGCCAGCAGCCGGGACGTAGGGAATCAGCCCCAGCATTTT. Translating it yields CASSRDVGNQPQHF. The rearrangement joins TRBV4-3 to TRBJ1-5, with D possibly matching TRBD1 (5 bases). Germline V lookup: CDR1 LGHNA, CDR2 YSLEER. The CDR3 runs 14 residues. Trimming took 4 bases from V and 4 from J, leaving 11 bases between them.

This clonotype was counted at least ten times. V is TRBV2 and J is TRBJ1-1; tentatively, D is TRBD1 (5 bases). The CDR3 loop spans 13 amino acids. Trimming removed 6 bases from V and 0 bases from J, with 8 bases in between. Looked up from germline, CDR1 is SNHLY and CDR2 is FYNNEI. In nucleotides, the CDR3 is TGTGCCAGCAGGGAGGACATGAACACTGAAGCTTTCTTT. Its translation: CASREDMNTEAFF.

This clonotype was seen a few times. As DNA, the CDR3 is TGTGCCAGCAGCCCTGGGGTAGCGAATCGCGGGGAGCTGTTTTTT. This translates into CASSPGVANRGELFF. The chain couples TRBV7-2 to TRBJ2-2, with D tentatively TRBD2 (5 bases). The germline CDR1 and CDR2 sequences are SGHTA and FQGNSA. This CDR3 contains 15 residues. Trimming shortened V by 5 bases and J by 7 bases, and 17 bases separated the two germline ends.

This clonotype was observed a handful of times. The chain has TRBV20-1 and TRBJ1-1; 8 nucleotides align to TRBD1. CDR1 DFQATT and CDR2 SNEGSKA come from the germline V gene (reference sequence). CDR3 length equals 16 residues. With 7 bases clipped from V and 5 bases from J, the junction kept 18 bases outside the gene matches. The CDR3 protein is CSVPGQGGITGTEAFF. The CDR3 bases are TGCAGTGTCCCCGGACAGGGAGGTATTACGGGTACTGAAGCTTTCTTT.

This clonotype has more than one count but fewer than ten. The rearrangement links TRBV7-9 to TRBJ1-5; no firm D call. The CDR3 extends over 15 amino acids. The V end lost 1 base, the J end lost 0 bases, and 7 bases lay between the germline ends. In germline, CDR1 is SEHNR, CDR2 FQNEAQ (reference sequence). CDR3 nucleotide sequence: TGTGCCAGCAGCTTAGGAACACGTAGCAATCAGCCCCAGCATTTT. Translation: CASSLGTRSNQPQHF.

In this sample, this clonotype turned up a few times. CDR3 in DNA: TGTGCCAGCAGCTCCCTCCTCACAGATACGCAGTATTTT. Amino acid sequence: CASSSLLTDTQYF. The chain joins TRBV7-2 to TRBJ2-3, with no clear D. Germline lookup yields CDR1 SGHTA and CDR2 FQGNSA. V lost 4 bases, J lost 2 bases, and 7 bases lay in between. The CDR3 loop spans 13 amino acids. Full variable domain (rest looked up from reference TRBV7-2 and TRBJ2-3): GAGVSQSPSNKVTEKGKDVELRCDPISGHTALYWYRQSLGQGLEFLIYFQGNSAPDKSGLPSDRFSAERTGGSVSTLTIQRTQQEDSAVYLCASSSLLTDTQYFGPGTRLTVL.

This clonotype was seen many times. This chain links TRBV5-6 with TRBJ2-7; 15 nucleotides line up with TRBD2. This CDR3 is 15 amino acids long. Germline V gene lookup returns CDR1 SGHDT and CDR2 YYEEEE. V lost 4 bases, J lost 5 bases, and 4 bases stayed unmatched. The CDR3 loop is CASSPGLAGGDEQYF. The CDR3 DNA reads TGTGCCAGCAGCCCGGGACTAGCGGGAGGCGACGAGCAGTACTTC. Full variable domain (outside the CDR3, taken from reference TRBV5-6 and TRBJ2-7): DAGVTQSPTHLIKTRGQQVTLRCSPKSGHDTVSWYQQALGQGPQFIFQYYEEEERQRGNFPDRFSGHQFPNYSSELNVNALLLGDSALYLCASSPGLAGGDEQYFGPGTRLTVT.

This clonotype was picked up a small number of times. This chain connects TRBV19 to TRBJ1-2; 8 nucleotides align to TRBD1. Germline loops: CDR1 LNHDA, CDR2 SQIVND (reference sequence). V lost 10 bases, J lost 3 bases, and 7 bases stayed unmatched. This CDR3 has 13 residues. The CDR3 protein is CATRDRTYYGYTF. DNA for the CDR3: TGTGCCACCAGGGACAGGACCTACTATGGCTACACCTTC.

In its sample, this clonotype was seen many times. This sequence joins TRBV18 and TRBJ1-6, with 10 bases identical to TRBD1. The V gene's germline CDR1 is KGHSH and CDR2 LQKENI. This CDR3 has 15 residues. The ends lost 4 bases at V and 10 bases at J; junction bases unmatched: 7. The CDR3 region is CASSRKTGGESPLHF. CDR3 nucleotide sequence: TGTGCCAGCTCACGAAAGACAGGGGGCGAATCACCCCTCCACTTT.

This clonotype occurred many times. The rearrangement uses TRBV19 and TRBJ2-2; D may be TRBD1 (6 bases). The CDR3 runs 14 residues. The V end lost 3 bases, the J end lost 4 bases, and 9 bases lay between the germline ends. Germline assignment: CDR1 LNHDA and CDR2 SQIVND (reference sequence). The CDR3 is CASSMDRPTGELFF. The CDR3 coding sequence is TGTGCCAGTAGTATGGACAGACCCACCGGGGAGCTGTTTTTT. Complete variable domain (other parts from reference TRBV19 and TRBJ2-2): DGGITQSPKYLFRKEGQNVTLSCEQNLNHDAMYWYRQDPGQGLRLIYYSQIVNDFQKGDIAEGYSVSREKKESFPLTVTSAQKNPTAFYLCASSMDRPTGELFFGEGSRLTVL.

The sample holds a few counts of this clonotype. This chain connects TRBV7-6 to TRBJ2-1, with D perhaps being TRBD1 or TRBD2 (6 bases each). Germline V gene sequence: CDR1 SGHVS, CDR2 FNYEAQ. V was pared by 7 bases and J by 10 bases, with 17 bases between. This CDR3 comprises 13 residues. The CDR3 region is CASNLGGSVEQFF. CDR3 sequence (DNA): TGTGCCAGCAACTTGGGGGGCTCGGTAGAGCAGTTCTTC. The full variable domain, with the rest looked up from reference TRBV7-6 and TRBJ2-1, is GAGVSQSPRYKVTKRGQDVALRCDPISGHVSLYWYRQALGQGPEFLTYFNYEAQQDKSGLPNDRFSAERPEGSISTLTIQRTEQRDSAMYRCASNLGGSVEQFFGPGTRLTVL.

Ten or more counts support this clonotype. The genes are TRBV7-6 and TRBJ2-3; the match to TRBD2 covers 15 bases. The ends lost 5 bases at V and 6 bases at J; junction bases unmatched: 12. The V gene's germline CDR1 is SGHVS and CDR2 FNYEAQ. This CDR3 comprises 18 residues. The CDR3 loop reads CASSASGLAGGLMDTQYF. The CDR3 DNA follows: TGTGCCAGCAGCGCGTCCGGACTAGCGGGAGGGCTGATGGATACGCAGTATTTT. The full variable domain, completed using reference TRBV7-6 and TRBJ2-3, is GAGVSQSPRYKVTKRGQDVALRCDPISGHVSLYWYRQALGQGPEFLTYFNYEAQQDKSGLPNDRFSAERPEGSISTLTIQRTEQRDSAMYRCASSASGLAGGLMDTQYFGPGTRLTVL.

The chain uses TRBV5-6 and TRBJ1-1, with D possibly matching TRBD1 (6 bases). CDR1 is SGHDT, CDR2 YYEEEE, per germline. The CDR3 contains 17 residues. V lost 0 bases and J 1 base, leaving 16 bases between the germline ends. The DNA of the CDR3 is TGTGCCAGCAGCTTGGGCGGGACATCTTACAGGAACACTGAAGCTTTCTTT. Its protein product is CASSLGGTSYRNTEAFF.

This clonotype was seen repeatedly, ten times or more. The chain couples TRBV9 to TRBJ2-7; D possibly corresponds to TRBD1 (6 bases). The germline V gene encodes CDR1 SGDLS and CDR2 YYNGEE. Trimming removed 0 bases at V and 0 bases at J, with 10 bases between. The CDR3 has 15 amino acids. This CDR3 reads CASSVGAGDSYEQYF. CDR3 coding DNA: TGTGCCAGCAGCGTAGGGGCAGGGGACTCCTACGAGCAGTACTTC. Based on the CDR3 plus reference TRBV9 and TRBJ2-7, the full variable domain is DSGVTQTPKHLITATGQRVTLRCSPRSGDLSVYWYQQSLDQGLQFLIQYYNGEERAKGNILERFSAQQFPDLHSELNLSSLELGDSALYFCASSVGAGDSYEQYFGPGTRLTVT.

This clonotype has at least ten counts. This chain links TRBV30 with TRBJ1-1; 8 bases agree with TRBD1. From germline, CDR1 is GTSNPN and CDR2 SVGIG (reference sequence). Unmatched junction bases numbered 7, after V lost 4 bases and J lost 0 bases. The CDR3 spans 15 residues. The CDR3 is CAWTRQGQVNTEAFF. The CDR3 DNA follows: TGTGCCTGGACTCGACAGGGGCAGGTGAACACTGAAGCTTTCTTT.

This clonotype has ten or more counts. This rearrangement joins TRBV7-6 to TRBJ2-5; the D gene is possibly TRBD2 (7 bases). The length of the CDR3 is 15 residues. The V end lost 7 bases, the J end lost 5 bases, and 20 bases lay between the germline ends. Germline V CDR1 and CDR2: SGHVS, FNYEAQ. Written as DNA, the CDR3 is TGTGCCAGCAACGGCGGTAGGGGGGGCACGGAGACCCAGTACTTC. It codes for CASNGGRGGTETQYF.

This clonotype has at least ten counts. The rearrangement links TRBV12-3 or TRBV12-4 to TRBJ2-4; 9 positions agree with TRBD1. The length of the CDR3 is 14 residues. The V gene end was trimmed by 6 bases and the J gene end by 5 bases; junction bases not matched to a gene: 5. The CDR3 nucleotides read TGTGCCAGCAGCAAGACAGGGGGAGAAAACATTCAGTACTTC. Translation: CASSKTGGENIQYF.

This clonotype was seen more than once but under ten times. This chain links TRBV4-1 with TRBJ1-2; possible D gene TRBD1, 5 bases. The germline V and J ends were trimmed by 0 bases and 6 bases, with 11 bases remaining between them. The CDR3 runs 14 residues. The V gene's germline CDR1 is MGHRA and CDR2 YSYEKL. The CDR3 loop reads CASSQEGVGDGYTF. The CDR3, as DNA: TGCGCCAGCAGCCAAGAGGGGGTCGGCGATGGCTACACCTTC.

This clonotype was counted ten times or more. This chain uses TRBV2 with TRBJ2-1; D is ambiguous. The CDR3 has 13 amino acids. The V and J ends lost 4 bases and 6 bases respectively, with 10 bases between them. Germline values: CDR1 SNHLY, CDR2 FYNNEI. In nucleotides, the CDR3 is TGTGCCAGCAGTGGCGTAGAGCCCAATGAGCAGTTCTTC. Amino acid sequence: CASSGVEPNEQFF.